These 23 T cell receptor beta chains were all obtained from the same sample, sequenced in a study of regulatory T cells in long-lasting Graves disease. To make TCR beta libraries, researchers used iRepertoire HTBI primers and Arm-PCR of CDR3 regions. A single record per CDR3 protein comes from TCRdb applying MiXCR to the multiplex PCR reads. The sample includes 350,000 to 550,000 distinct CDR3 sequences, about 15% of them seen just once. Time point specified: newly diagnosed GD, antithyroid drugs for less than 3 months. After RNA was extracted from PBMCs, the TCR library was made from it. The same data also contributed to another study, on T cells in Graves' hyperthyroidism and ophthalmopathy.

The source material was peripheral blood mononuclear cells (PBMCs), sampled at new diagnosis, from a patient treated with antithyroid drugs. These receptors were collected from a woman in her forties or fifties with Graves disease.

Many counts were recorded for this clonotype. The J gene is TRBJ2-7, the V gene TRBV27; D is uncertain. Trimming removed 2 bases from V and 3 bases from J, with 11 bases in between. The CDR3 contains 14 residues. From germline, CDR1 is MNHEY and CDR2 SMNVEV (reference sequence). For the CDR3, the DNA is TGTGCCAGCAGTTTACGTCGGCCTCGCTACGAGCAGTACTTC. This gives the protein CASSLRRPRYEQYF.

A few counts support this clonotype. The chain has TRBV6-1 and TRBJ1-5; D gene unclear. Germline CDR1 is MNHNS and CDR2 is SASEGT. Trimming removed 6 bases from V and 0 bases from J, with 15 bases in between. This CDR3 spans 16 amino acids. CDR3 nucleotide sequence: TGTGCCAGCAGAGGGCCGCGTGGTGTTAGCAATCAGCCCCAGCATTTT. As protein: CASRGPRGVSNQPQHF.

The sample holds many counts of this clonotype. The rearrangement joins TRBV6-1 to TRBJ1-2, with D possibly matching TRBD1 (5 bases). Per the germline V gene, CDR1 is MNHNS and CDR2 is SASEGT. The CDR3 spans 17 residues. Trimming took off 2 bases at V and 7 bases at J, with 23 bases between the two ends. The CDR3 region is CASSESSGRAGSFGYTF. CDR3 nucleotides: TGTGCCAGCAGTGAATCAAGCGGAAGGGCAGGGTCGTTTGGCTACACCTTC.

In this sample, this clonotype turned up a few times. V and J are TRBV24-1 and TRBJ2-3, with D unclear. Germline CDR1 and CDR2: KGHDR and SFDVKD. This CDR3 comprises 14 residues. The germline V and J ends were trimmed by 6 bases and 2 bases, with 11 bases remaining between them. As DNA, the CDR3 is TGTGCCACCAGTACCGAGGCGGCCACAGATACGCAGTATTTT. It encodes CATSTEAATDTQYF.

Ten or more counts support this clonotype. The chain combines TRBV11-2 with TRBJ2-7; D ambiguous. The CDR3 contains 14 residues. V was clipped by 2 bases and J by 1 base, with 9 bases between them. Germline values: CDR1 SGHAT, CDR2 FQNNGV. CDR3 coding DNA: TGTGCCAGCAGCTTAAGTCTGCTATCCTACGAGCAGTACTTC. Protein sequence: CASSLSLLSYEQYF.

V usage is TRBV5-1 and J usage is TRBJ1-1; D unresolved. Germline CDR1 and CDR2: SGHRS and YFSETQ. This CDR3 is built from 13 residues. The V end lost 0 bases, the J end lost 14 bases, and 17 bases lay between the germline ends. The CDR3 DNA reads as TGCGCCAGCAGCTTGGCGGTCGTCGGGGAGGCCTTCTTT. It is translated as CASSLAVVGEAFF.

This clonotype was counted ten times or more. The chain links TRBV12-3 or TRBV12-4 to TRBJ2-2, with D possibly matching TRBD2 (7 bases). V was clipped by 3 bases and J by 4 bases, with 12 bases between them. This CDR3 has 15 amino acids. The CDR3 DNA follows: TGTGCCAGCAGTTTTGCGGGGGCGCTCACCGGGGAGCTGTTTTTT. This translates into CASSFAGALTGELFF.

This clonotype was counted a few times. The genes are TRBV19 and TRBJ2-7; tentatively, D is TRBD1 (6 bases). Between the trimmed V and J ends, which lost 7 bases and 0 bases, there was a span of 10 bases. CDR1 and CDR2 (germline): LNHDA, SQIVND (reference sequence). CDR3 size: 13 residues. This CDR3 reads CASNADSSYEQYF. Here the CDR3 DNA reads TGTGCCAGTAATGCGGACAGCTCCTACGAGCAGTACTTC.

This clonotype was counted many times. CDR3 DNA sequence: TGTGCCAGCAGGGAGGGTCGCTCTGGAAACACCATATATTTT. It specifies CASREGRSGNTIYF. This chain joins TRBV2 and TRBJ1-3, with D unclear. This CDR3 is built from 14 residues. The germline V gene encodes CDR1 SNHLY and CDR2 FYNNEI. With 6 bases removed from V and 0 bases from J, the gap between germline ends came to 9 bases.

The chain uses TRBV10-3 and TRBJ2-7; 11 bases are a match to TRBD1. This CDR3 is built from 16 residues. With 4 bases clipped from V and 0 bases from J, the junction kept 5 bases outside the gene matches. Germline V CDR1 and CDR2: ENHRY, SYGVKD. The CDR3 spells CAISGQGTGGSYEQYF. CDR3 nucleotide sequence: TGTGCCATCAGTGGGCAAGGGACAGGGGGCTCCTACGAGCAGTACTTC.

There are many counts of this clonotype. The V call is TRBV11-2, the J call TRBJ2-7, with 10 bases matching TRBD2. Germline V gene sequence: CDR1 SGHAT, CDR2 FQNNGV. The CDR3 is 15 amino acids. V was pared by 3 bases and J by 1 base, with 3 bases of the junction left unmatched. As DNA, the CDR3 is TGTGCCAGCAGCTTTCTAGCGGGAGATTCCTACGAGCAGTACTTC. Translated, it gives CASSFLAGDSYEQYF.

This clonotype turned up a few times. V is TRBV29-1 and J is TRBJ2-3, with TRBD1 matching over 7 bases. The CDR3 extends over 14 amino acids. V lost 7 bases and J lost 0; bases outside the gene matches: 7. Germline V gives CDR1 SQVTM, CDR2 ANQGSEA. For the CDR3, the DNA is TGCAGCGGGGACAGCAGTACTAGCACAGATACGCAGTATTTT. Amino acids: CSGDSSTSTDTQYF.

This clonotype showed up many times. The J gene is TRBJ2-1, the V gene TRBV5-1; TRBD2 matches 8 bases. The J segment lost 6 bases and the V segment lost 0 bases, leaving 11 bases of the junction unmatched. There are 17 residues in the CDR3. Germline assignment: CDR1 SGHRS and CDR2 YFSETQ. In nucleotides, the CDR3 is TGCGCCAGCAGCTTGGTTCCCCTAGCGGGTGGACTCAATGAGCAGTTCTTC. Protein: CASSLVPLAGGLNEQFF.

A few counts support this clonotype. The chain recombines TRBV28 with TRBJ1-3; D perhaps matches TRBD1 (6 bases). There are 16 residues in the CDR3. V dropped 5 bases and J dropped 1 base, with 15 bases sitting between them. Germline CDR1 reads MDHEN; CDR2 reads SYDVKM. The CDR3 bases are TGTGCCAGCAGTCCAGGACAGATCCCATCTGGAAACACCATATATTTT. Protein sequence: CASSPGQIPSGNTIYF. Combining the CDR3 with reference TRBV28 and TRBJ1-3 gives the whole variable domain DVKVTQSSRYLVKRTGEKVFLECVQDMDHENMFWYRQDPGLGLRLIYFSYDVKMKEKGDIPEGYSVSREKKERFSLILESASTNQTSMYLCASSPGQIPSGNTIYFGEGSWLTVV.

The chain has TRBV5-6 and TRBJ2-1; D is ambiguous. From germline, CDR1 is SGHDT and CDR2 YYEEEE. Trimming cost V 0 bases and J 8 bases, with 9 bases left between them. The CDR3 runs to 13 residues. The CDR3 nucleotides read TGTGCCAGCAGCTTGGACATCGGCCATGAGCAGTTCTTC. Its translation is CASSLDIGHEQFF.

About this clonotype: This likely reflects a read error, since a far larger clone is one base away. The CDR3 DNA reads TGTGCCAGCAGCTCACTAGGACAGTCCTACAATGAGCAGTACTTC. Its protein is CASSSLGQSYNEQYF. V usage is TRBV7-9 and J usage is TRBJ2-5; TRBD1 is a possible D gene (6 bases). CDR1 is SEHNR, CDR2 FQNEAQ, per germline (reference sequence). This CDR3 spans 15 amino acids. The V end was cut by 4 bases, the J end by 11 bases, with 23 bases between.

V is TRBV3-1 and J is TRBJ2-3, with 10 bases aligning to TRBD2. The V gene end was trimmed by 4 bases and the J gene end by 2 bases; junction bases not matched to a gene: 6. This CDR3 has 16 amino acids. Germline V gene lookup returns CDR1 LGHDT and CDR2 YNNKEL (reference sequence). CDR3 bases: TGTGCCAGCAGCCTAACTAGCGGGGCTACCACAGATACGCAGTATTTT. It yields the protein CASSLTSGATTDTQYF.

This clonotype was found many times. This chain joins TRBV6-9 and TRBJ1-1; D not resolved. The CDR3 is 14 amino acids. Germline V CDR1 and CDR2: MNHGY, SVAAGI. V lost 3 bases, J lost 11 bases, and 19 bases lay in between. CDR3 sequence (DNA): TGTGCCAGCAGTTACTTTTCGTCAGCCGAAGGGGCTTTCTTT. Protein sequence: CASSYFSSAEGAFF.

This clonotype was seen a handful of times. A much larger clonotype is one base distant, so this may be a read error. The chain combines TRBV6-2 or TRBV6-3 with TRBJ1-5; D is ambiguous. Trimming shortened V by 5 bases and J by 6 bases, and 8 bases separated the two germline ends. Germline assignment: CDR1 MNHEY and CDR2 SVGEGT. This CDR3 is built from 12 residues. For the CDR3, the DNA is TGTGCCAGCAGTGAATTGGGTCAGCCCCAGCATTTT. This encodes CASSELGQPQHF.

This clonotype was seen many times. The chain links TRBV10-3 to TRBJ1-4; D is undetermined. CDR3 length: 15 residues. The V end lost 2 bases, the J end lost 4 bases, and 11 bases lay between the germline ends. Germline CDR1 and CDR2: ENHRY and SYGVKD. CDR3 protein: CAISEQTPDNEKLFF. CDR3 nucleotide sequence: TGTGCCATCAGTGAGCAGACACCCGATAATGAAAAACTGTTTTTT.

This clonotype was picked up a small number of times. The V gene is TRBV19, the J gene TRBJ2-2; 10 positions agree with TRBD2. The V gene end was trimmed by 11 bases and the J gene end by 5 bases; junction bases not matched to a gene: 14. Germline V lookup: CDR1 LNHDA, CDR2 SQIVND (reference sequence). The CDR3 is made up of 16 amino acids. The CDR3 sequence: CARRTSGGASTGELFF. The CDR3 bases are TGTGCCCGCAGGACTAGCGGAGGGGCGAGTACCGGGGAGCTGTTTTTT.

V usage is TRBV4-1 and J usage is TRBJ2-1; 10 bases line up with TRBD2. Germline CDR1 MGHRA, CDR2 YSYEKL. The CDR3 extends over 17 amino acids. V trimming: 4 bases; J trimming: 5 bases; junction bases outside the gene matches: 11. The CDR3 DNA follows: TGCGCCAGCAGCCGTCGGAGCGGGAGGGCCTTGGACAATGAGCAGTTCTTC. Translation gives CASSRRSGRALDNEQFF.

This clonotype was recorded at least ten times. V usage is TRBV12-3 or TRBV12-4 and J usage is TRBJ1-5; 8 bases line up with TRBD1. V shed 7 bases, J shed 2 bases, and the junction held 10 bases outside the gene matches. This CDR3 is 16 amino acids long. The CDR3 region has the DNA TGTGCCAGCAAAAATACAGGGGGGCTTGGCAATCAGCCCCAGCATTTT. It is translated as CASKNTGGLGNQPQHF.